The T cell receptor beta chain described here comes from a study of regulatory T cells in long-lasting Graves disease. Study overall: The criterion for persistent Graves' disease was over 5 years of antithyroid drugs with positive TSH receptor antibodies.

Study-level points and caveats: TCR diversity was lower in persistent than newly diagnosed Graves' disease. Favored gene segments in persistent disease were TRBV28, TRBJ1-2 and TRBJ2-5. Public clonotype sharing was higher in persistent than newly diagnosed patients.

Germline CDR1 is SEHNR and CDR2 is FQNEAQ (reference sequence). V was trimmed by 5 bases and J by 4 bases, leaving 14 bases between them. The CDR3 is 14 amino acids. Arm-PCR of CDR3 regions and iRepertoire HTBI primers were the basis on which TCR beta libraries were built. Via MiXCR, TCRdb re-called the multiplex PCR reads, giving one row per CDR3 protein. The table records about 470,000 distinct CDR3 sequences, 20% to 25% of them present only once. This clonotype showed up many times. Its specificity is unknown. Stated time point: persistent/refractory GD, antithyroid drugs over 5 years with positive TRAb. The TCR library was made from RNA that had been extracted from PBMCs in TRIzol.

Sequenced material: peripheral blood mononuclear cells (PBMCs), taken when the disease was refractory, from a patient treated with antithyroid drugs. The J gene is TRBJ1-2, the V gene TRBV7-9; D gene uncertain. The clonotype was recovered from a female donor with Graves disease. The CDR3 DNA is TGTGCCAGCAGCGCCGCGGGGTTGTCCTATGGCTACACCTTC. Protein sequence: CASSAAGLSYGYTF.